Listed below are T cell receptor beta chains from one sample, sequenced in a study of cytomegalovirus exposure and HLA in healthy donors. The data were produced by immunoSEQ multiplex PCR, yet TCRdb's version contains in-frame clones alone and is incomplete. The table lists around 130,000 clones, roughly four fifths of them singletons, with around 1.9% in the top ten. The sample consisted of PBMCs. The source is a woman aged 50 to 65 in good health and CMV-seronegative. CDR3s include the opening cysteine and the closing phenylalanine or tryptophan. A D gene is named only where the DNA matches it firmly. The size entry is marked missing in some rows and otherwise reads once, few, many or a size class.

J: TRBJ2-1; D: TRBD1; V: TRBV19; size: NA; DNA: TGTGCCAGTAGCCCCGGGACAGGATACAATGAGCAGTTCTTC; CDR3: CASSPGTGYNEQFF
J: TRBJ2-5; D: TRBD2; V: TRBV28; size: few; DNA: TGTGCCAGCAGCGGACGAGGAGCGGGGGTGGCCCCGACTTCGCAAGAGACCCAGTACTTC; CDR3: CASSGRGAGVAPTSQETQYF
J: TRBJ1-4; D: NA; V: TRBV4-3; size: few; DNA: TGCGCCAGCAGCCAAGACGCAGGCCGTAATGAAAAACTGTTTTTT; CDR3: CASSQDAGRNEKLFF
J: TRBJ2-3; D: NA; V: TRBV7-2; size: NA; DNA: TGTGCCAGCAGCTTTGGCAGTCCTAGCACAGATACGCAGTATTTT; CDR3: CASSFGSPSTDTQYF
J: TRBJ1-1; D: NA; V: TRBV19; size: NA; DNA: TGTGCCAGTAGTACGTTAGGGGTTACGACTGAAGCTTTCTTT; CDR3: CASSTLGVTTEAFF
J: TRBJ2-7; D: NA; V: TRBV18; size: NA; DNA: TGTGCCAGCTCACCACGGTCAGGGAACGAGCAGTACTTC; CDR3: CASSPRSGNEQYF
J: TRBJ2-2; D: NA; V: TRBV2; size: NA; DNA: TGTGCCAGCAGGCCTCGGACTTCCCCGACCGGGGAGCTGTTTTTT; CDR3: CASRPRTSPTGELFF
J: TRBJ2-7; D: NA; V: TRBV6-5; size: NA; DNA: TGTGCCAGCAGCAAAACAGGCCTTTCATCCTACGAGCAGTACTTC; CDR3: CASSKTGLSSYEQYF
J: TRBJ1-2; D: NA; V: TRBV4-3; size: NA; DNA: TGCGCCAGCAGCCAAGATCGGGGGGGATCGCACTATGGCTACACCTTC; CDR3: CASSQDRGGSHYGYTF
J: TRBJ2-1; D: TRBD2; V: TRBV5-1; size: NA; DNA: TGCGCCAGCAGCCTAAGGGGGGGGACTAGCTACCACAATGAGCAGTTCTTC; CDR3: CASSLRGGTSYHNEQFF
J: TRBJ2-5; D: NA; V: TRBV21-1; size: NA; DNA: TGTGCCAGCAGCAAAGTGCAGGGGGGAGAGACCCAGTACTTC; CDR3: CASSKVQGGETQYF
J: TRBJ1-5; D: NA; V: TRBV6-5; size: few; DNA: TGTGCCAGCAGTCAAGGACAGAATCAGCCCCAGCATTTT; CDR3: CASSQGQNQPQHF
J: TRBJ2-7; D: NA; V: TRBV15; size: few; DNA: TGTGCCACCAGCAGAGACAGCTACGAGCAGTACTTC; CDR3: CATSRDSYEQYF
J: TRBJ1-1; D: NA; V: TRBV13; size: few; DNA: TGTGCCAGCAGCCAAACGACATGGACTGAAGCTTTCTTT; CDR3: CASSQTTWTEAFF
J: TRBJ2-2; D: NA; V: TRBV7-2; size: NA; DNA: TGTGCCAGCAGCTTAATAACCGGGGAGCTGTTTTTT; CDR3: CASSLITGELFF
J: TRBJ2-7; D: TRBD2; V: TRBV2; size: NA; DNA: TGTGCCAGCAGTAAACGTAGCGGGAGGGCCGTCTCCTACGAGCAGTACTTC; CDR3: CASSKRSGRAVSYEQYF
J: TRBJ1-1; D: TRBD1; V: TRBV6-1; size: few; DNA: TGTGCCAGCAGTGCCCGGGACAGGGATTATAACACTGAAGCTTTCTTT; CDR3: CASSARDRDYNTEAFF